This T cell receptor beta chain was sequenced in a study of CD4 T cells in relation to SARS-CoV-2 and coronaviruses. Overall study context: No peptide or an HIV-1 Nef peptide pool served as negative control. The study's findings and limits: The cross-reactivity analysis covered only spike protein, not other viral proteins.

V lost 1 base and J lost 5, with 17 bases in between. Germline V gene sequence: CDR1 SGHVS, CDR2 FNYEAQ. The CDR3 is 16 residues long. Method: immunoSEQ multiplex PCR; TCRdb's copy keeps in-frame clones and lacks some. Seen here are some 25,000 clones, roughly 80% observed once, and the top ten hold around a sixth. The unexposed donors gave CD4+ T cells in about 2011-2019, prior to COVID-19. CD4+ T cells were isolated from the cells after 10 days of culture. Testing used SARS-CoV-2 S/N and four cold-coronavirus spikes on unexposed-donor CD4+ T cells, cells permitting. Each well had approximately 2.2 million PBMCs in around 5% human AB serum with IL-2. This clone was recorded only once. Its antigen is unidentified.

This rearrangement joins TRBV7-6 to TRBJ2-5, with TRBD1 as a possible D gene (5 bases). The source is a human donor in good health. The sequenced sample consisted of CD4+ T cells from PBMCs, cultured in vitro. The CDR3 protein is CASSLGLKRTRETQYF. The CDR3 region has the DNA TGTGCCAGCAGCTTAGGTCTCAAACGGACACGGGAGACCCAGTACTTC.